This T cell receptor (beta chain) was profiled in a study of breast tumors, draining lymph nodes, adjacent tissues. Regarding the study as a whole: Tumor repertoires ranked between lymph nodes and nontumor tissue in diversity, with V and J gene preferences. That most tumor T cells come from lymph nodes remained unproven.

This clonotype was observed a few times. No antigen is known for it. The lymph nodes were axillary draining lymph nodes from breast cancer patients. The CDR3 runs to 17 residues. Unmatched junction bases numbered 11, after V lost 3 bases and J lost 6 bases. The germline gives CDR1 KGHSH, CDR2 LQKENI. TCRdb re-derived calls from the multiplex PCR reads in MiXCR, one entry per CDR3 protein. In the table there are 200,000 or so distinct CDR3 sequences, roughly 29% of which are singletons. The receptor was derived from a female donor with breast cancer. Some clones in this sample may be carry-over from other donors' samples. Material for sequencing was axillary lymph node tissue. The chain joins TRBV18 to TRBJ2-2; 9 bases are shared with TRBD1. The chain's CDR3 is CASSPTGQGVVAGELFF. The CDR3 nucleotides read TGTGCCAGCTCACCGACGGGACAGGGTGTTGTCGCCGGGGAGCTGTTTTTT.